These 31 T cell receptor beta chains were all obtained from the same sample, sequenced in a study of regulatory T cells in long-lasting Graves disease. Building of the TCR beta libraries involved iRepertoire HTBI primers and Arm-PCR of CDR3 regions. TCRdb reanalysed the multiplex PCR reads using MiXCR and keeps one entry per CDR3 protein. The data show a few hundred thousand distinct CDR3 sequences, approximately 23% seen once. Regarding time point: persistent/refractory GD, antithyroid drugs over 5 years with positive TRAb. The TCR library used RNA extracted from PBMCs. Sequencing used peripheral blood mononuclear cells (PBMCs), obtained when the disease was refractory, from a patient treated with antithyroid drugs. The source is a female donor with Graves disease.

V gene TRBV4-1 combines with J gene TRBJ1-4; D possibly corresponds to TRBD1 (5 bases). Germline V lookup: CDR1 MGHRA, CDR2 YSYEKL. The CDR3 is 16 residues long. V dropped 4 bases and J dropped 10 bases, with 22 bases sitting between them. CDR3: CASSPPTGRSGGKLFF. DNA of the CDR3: TGCGCCAGCAGCCCCCCCACGGGACGTTCAGGTGGAAAACTGTTTTTT.

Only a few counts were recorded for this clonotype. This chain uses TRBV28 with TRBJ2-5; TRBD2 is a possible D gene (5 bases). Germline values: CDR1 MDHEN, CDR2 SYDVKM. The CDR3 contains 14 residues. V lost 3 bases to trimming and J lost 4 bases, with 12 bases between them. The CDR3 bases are TGTGCCAGCAGTTTCCCCGCTGGAGGAGAGACCCAGTACTTC. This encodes CASSFPAGGETQYF.

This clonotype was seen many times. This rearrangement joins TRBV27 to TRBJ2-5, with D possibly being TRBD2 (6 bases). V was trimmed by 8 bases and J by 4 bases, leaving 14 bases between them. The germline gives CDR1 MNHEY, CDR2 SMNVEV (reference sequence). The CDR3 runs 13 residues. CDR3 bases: TGTGCCAGCGCGGGTGGGACTGTAGAGACCCAGTACTTC. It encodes CASAGGTVETQYF.

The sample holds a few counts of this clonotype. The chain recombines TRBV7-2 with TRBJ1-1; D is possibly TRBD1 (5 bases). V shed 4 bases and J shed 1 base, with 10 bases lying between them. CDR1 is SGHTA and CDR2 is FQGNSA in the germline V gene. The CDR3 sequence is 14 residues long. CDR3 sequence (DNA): TGTGCCAGCAGCTCCGACAGCACGAACACTGAAGCTTTCTTT. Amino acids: CASSSDSTNTEAFF.

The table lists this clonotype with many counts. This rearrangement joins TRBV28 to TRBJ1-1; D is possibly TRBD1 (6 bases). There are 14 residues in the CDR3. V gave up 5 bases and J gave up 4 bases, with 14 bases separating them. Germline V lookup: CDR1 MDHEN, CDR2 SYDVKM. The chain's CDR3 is CASSRWGGGTEAFF. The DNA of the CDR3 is TGTGCCAGCAGTAGGTGGGGAGGGGGCACTGAAGCTTTCTTT.

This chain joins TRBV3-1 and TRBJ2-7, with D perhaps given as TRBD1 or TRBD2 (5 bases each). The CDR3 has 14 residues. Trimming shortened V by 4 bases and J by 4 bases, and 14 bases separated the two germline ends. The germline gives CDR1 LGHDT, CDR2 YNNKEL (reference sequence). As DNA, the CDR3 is TGTGCCAGCAGCCTAAGAGGGGAAAAATACGAGCAGTACTTC. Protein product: CASSLRGEKYEQYF.

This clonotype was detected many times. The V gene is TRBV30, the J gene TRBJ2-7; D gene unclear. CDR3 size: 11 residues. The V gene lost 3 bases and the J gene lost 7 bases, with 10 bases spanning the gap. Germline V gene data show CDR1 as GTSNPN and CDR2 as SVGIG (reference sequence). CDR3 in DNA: TGTGCCTGGAGCTTCGGGCAGGAGCAGTACTTC. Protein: CAWSFGQEQYF. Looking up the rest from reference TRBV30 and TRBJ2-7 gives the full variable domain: SQTIHQWPATLVQPVGSPLSLECTVEGTSNPNLYWYRQAAGRGLQLLFYSVGIGQISSEVPQNLSASRPQDRQFILSSKKLLLSDSGFYLCAWSFGQEQYFGPGTRLTVT.

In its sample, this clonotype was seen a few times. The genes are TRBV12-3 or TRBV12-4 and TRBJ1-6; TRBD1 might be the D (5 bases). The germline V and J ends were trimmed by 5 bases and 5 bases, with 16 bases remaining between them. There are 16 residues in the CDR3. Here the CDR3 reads CASSAQGSDHNSPLHF. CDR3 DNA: TGTGCCAGCAGTGCCCAGGGTAGTGACCATAATTCACCCCTCCACTTT.

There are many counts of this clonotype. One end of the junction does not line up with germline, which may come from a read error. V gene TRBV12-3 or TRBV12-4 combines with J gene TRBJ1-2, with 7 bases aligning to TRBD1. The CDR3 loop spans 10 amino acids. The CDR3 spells CASSQDRKIF. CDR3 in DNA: TGTGCCAGCAGCCAGGACAGGAAGATTTTC.

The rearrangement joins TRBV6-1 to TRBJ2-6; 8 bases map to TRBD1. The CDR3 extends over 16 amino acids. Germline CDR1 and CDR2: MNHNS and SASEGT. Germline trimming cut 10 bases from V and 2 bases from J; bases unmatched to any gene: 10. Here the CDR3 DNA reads TGTGCCACGTACCCTGGACAGGGAGCTGGGGCCAACGTCCTGACTTTC. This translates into CATYPGQGAGANVLTF.

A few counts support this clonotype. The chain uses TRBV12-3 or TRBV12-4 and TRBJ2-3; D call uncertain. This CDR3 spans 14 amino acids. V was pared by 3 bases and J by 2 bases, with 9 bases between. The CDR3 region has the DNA TGTGCCAGCAGTTTCGACTCAGACACAGATACGCAGTATTTT. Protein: CASSFDSDTDTQYF.

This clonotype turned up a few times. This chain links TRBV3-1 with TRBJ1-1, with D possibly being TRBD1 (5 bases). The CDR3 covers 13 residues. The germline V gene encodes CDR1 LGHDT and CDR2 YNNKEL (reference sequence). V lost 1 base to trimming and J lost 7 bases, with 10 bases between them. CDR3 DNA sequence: TGTGCCAGCAGCCAAGGTGGGGCCGATGAAGCTTTCTTT. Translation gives CASSQGGADEAFF.

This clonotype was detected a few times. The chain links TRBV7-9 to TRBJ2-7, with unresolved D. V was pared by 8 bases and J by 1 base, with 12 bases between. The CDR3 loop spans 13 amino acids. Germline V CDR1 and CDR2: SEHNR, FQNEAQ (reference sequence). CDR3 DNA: TGTGCCAGCGGGATTACGGAATCCTACGAGCAGTACTTC. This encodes CASGITESYEQYF.

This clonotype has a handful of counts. The CDR3, as DNA: TGCAGTGCCGCCATGGGAGCGGACCCTCTGAACGAGCAGTACTTC. It codes for CSAAMGADPLNEQYF. V usage is TRBV20-1 and J usage is TRBJ2-7, with D maybe TRBD2 (5 bases). Deletions cut 6 bases from V and 5 bases from J, with 23 bases between. Germline V gene data show CDR1 as DFQATT and CDR2 as SNEGSKA (reference sequence). The CDR3 runs 15 residues.

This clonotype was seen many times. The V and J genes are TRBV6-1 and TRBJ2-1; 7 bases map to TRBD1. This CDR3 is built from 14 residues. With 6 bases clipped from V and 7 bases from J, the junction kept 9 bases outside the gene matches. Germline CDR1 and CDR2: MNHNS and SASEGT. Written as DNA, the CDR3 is TGTGCCAGCAGCTTCGGACAGGATAGGAATGAGCAGTTCTTC. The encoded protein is CASSFGQDRNEQFF.

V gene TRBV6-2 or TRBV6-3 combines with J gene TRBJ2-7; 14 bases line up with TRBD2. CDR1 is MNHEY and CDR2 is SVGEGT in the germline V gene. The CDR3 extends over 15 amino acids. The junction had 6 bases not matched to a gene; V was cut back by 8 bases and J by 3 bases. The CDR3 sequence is CASSGTSGSRYEQYF. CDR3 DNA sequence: TGTGCCAGCTCCGGGACTAGCGGGAGTCGCTACGAGCAGTACTTC.

The CDR3 DNA reads as TGCGCCAGCAGCCAGTCAACTAGCGGGGGGATCTACGAGCAGTACTTC. Its protein is CASSQSTSGGIYEQYF. The chain has TRBV4-3 and TRBJ2-7, with 12 positions matching TRBD2. The CDR3 has 16 amino acids. Germline V gene data show CDR1 as LGHNA and CDR2 as YSLEER. The junction had 6 bases not matched to a gene; V was cut back by 3 bases and J by 3 bases.

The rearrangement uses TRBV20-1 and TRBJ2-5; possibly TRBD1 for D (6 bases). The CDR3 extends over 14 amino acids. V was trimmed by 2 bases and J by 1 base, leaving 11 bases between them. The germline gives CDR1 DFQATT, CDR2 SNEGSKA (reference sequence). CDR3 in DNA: TGCAGTGCTAGAACCCCGGACAGCCAAGAGACCCAGTACTTC. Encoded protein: CSARTPDSQETQYF.

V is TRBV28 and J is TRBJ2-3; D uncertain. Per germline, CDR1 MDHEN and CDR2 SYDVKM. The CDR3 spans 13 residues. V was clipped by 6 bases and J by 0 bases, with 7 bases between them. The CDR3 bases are TGTGCCAGCAGAGATGGGAGCACAGATACGCAGTATTTT. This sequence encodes CASRDGSTDTQYF.

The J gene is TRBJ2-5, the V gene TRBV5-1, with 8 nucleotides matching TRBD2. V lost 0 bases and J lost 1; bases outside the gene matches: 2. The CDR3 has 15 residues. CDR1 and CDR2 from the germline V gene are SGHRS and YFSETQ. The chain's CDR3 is CASSLALAVQETQYF. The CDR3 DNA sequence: TGCGCCAGCAGCTTGGCACTAGCGGTCCAAGAGACCCAGTACTTC.

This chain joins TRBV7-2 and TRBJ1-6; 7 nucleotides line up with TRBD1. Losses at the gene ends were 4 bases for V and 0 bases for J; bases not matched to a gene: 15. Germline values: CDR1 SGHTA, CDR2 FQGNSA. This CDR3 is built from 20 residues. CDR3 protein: CASSSPHRGLMSSYNSPLHF. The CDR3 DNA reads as TGTGCCAGCAGCTCGCCCCACAGGGGCCTCATGAGCTCCTATAATTCACCCCTCCACTTT.

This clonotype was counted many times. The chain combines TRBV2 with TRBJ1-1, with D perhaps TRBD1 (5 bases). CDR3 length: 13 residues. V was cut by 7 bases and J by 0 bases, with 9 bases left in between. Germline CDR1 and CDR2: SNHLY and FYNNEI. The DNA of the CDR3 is TGTGCCAGCACGCAGGGATTGAACACTGAAGCTTTCTTT. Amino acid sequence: CASTQGLNTEAFF.

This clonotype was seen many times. The CDR3 DNA follows: TGCAGCGCAGGGACAGGGGAGGGCGAGCAGTACTTC. Translation gives CSAGTGEGEQYF. The chain combines TRBV29-1 with TRBJ2-7; TRBD1 aligns across 10 bases. Germline V gene data show CDR1 as SQVTM and CDR2 as ANQGSEA. The CDR3 has 12 residues. The junction had 6 bases not matched to a gene; V was cut back by 7 bases and J by 6 bases.

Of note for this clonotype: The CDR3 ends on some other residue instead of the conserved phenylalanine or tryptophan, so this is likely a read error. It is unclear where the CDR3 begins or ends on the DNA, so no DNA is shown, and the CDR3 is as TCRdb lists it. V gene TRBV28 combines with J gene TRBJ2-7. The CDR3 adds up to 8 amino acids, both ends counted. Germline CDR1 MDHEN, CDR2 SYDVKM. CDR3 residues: CASSLCRI.

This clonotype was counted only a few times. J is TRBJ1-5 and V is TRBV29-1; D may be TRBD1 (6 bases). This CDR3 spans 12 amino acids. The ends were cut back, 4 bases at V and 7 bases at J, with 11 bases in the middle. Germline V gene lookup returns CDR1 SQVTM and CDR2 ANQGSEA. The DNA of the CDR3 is TGCAGCGTTGGGGGACATGGGCAGCCCCAGCATTTT. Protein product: CSVGGHGQPQHF.

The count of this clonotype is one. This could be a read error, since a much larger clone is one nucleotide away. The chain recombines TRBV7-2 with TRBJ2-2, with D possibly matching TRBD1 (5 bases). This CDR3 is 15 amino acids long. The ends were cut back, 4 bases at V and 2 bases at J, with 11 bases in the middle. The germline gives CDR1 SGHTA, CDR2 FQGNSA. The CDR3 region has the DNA TGTGCCAGCAGCTCGGCAGGGATAAACACCGGGGAGCTGTTTTTT. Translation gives CASSSAGINTGELFF.

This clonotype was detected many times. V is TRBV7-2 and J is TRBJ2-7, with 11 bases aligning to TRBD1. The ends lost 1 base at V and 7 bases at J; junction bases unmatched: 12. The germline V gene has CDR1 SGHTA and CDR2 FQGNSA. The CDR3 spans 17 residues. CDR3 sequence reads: CASSLGPPGQGGGEQYF. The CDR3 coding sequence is TGTGCCAGCAGCTTAGGGCCTCCGGGACAGGGGGGAGGTGAGCAGTACTTC. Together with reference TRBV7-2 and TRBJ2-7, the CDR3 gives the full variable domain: GAGVSQSPSNKVTEKGKDVELRCDPISGHTALYWYRQSLGQGLEFLIYFQGNSAPDKSGLPSDRFSAERTGGSVSTLTIQRTQQEDSAVYLCASSLGPPGQGGGEQYFGPGTRLTVT.

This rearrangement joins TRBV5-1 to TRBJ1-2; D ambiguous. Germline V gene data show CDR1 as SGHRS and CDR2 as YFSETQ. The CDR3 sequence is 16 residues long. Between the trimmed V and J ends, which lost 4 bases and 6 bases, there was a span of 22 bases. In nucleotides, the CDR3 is TGCGCCAGCAGCCTAGACGCCGGTACCCAAGGAGATGGCTACACCTTC. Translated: CASSLDAGTQGDGYTF.

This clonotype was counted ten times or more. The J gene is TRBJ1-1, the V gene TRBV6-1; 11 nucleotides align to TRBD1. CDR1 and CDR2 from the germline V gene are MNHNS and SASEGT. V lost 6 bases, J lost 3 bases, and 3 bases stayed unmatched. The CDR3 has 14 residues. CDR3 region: CASRAGQGDTEAFF. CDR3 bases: TGTGCCAGCAGGGCGGGACAGGGGGACACTGAAGCTTTCTTT.

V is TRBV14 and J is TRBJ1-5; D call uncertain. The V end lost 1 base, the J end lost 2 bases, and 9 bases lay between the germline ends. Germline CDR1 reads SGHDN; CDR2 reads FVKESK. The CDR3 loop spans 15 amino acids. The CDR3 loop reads CASSQVGYGNQPQHF. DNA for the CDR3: TGTGCCAGCAGCCAAGTAGGATACGGCAATCAGCCCCAGCATTTT.

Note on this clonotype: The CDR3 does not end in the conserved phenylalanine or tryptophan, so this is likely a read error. The CDR3 DNA reads as TGTGCCAGCAGTCGTAACACTGAAGCTTTCCTT. It is translated as CASSRNTEAFL. V and J are TRBV14 and TRBJ1-1, with no clear D. The V gene's germline CDR1 is SGHDN and CDR2 FVKESK. The V and J ends lost 6 bases and 2 bases respectively, with 4 bases between them. The CDR3 consists of 11 residues.